These 25 T cell receptor beta chains originate from one sample sequenced in a study of spatial heterogeneity in lung cancer. Time point indicated: blood at routine non-recurrence follow-up after resection. MiXCR was run by TCRdb on the 5' RACE reads, yielding one entry per CDR3 protein. The sample carries tens of thousands of distinct CDR3 sequences, roughly a fifth recorded once. The sequencing used PBMCs, collected at follow-up. Source of these receptors: a male donor with early-stage non-small cell lung cancer.

This clonotype was counted between two and nine times. CDR3 in amino acids: CASSPMRQKIRNTEAFF. CDR3 nucleotides: TGTGCCAGCAGCCCTATGCGACAGAAAATAAGGAACACTGAAGCTTTCTTT. V is TRBV4-2 and J is TRBJ1-1; maybe TRBD1 (5 bases). This CDR3 has 17 amino acids. With 4 bases removed from V and 1 base from J, the gap between germline ends came to 19 bases. CDR1 is LGHNA, CDR2 YNFKEQ, per germline.

This clonotype was observed a few times. The chain recombines TRBV6-1 with TRBJ1-5; TRBD1 matches at 12 bases. With 2 bases clipped from V and 3 bases from J, the junction kept 5 bases outside the gene matches. The CDR3 length is 17 residues. Germline V CDR1 and CDR2: MNHNS, SASEGT. CDR3 amino acids: CASSEQGQGAYNQPQHF. The CDR3, as DNA: TGTGCCAGCAGTGAACAGGGACAGGGGGCCTACAATCAGCCCCAGCATTTT.

This chain links TRBV28 with TRBJ1-3; D uncertain. Germline-derived CDR1 and CDR2 are MDHEN and SYDVKM. The CDR3 contains 16 residues. Trimming left V 6 bases short and J 0 bases short, with 15 bases between. The CDR3 loop reads CASRPTDGSSGNTIYF. As DNA, the CDR3 is TGTGCCAGCAGACCGACGGACGGCAGCTCTGGAAACACCATATATTTT.

This rearrangement joins TRBV4-3 to TRBJ2-2; D may be TRBD2 (6 bases). The CDR3 length is 15 residues. Germline V gives CDR1 LGHNA, CDR2 YSLEER. Trimming cost V 0 bases and J 5 bases, with 10 bases left between them. Here the CDR3 reads CASSQDQGGTGELFF. The CDR3, as DNA: TGCGCCAGCAGCCAAGACCAAGGAGGGACCGGGGAGCTGTTTTTT.

The table lists this clonotype with a few counts. This chain links TRBV6-1 with TRBJ1-6, with unresolved D. Germline loops: CDR1 MNHNS, CDR2 SASEGT. The V and J ends lost 6 bases and 12 bases respectively, with 15 bases between them. This CDR3 contains 13 residues. CDR3 nucleotide sequence: TGTGCCAGCAGGGACCTCACTGGAGTACCCCTCCACTTT. Translated, it gives CASRDLTGVPLHF.

The V gene is TRBV20-1, the J gene TRBJ2-7; 10 bases are shared with TRBD2. J was trimmed by 0 bases and V by 5 bases; bases with no gene match: 7. CDR3 length equals 15 residues. Germline assignment: CDR1 DFQATT and CDR2 SNEGSKA (reference sequence). DNA for the CDR3: TGCAGTGCTTTATCGGTAGCGGGAGGCTCCTACGAGCAGTACTTC. Encoded protein: CSALSVAGGSYEQYF.

In this sample, this clonotype turned up a few times. The chain joins TRBV6-5 to TRBJ2-7; unclear D gene. CDR3 length: 14 residues. The V end was cut by 4 bases, the J end by 2 bases, with 12 bases between. Germline CDR1 is MNHEY and CDR2 is SVGAGI. CDR3 bases: TGTGCCAGCAGTTCTTCCAGGTCCACCTACGAGCAGTACGTC. Translated, it gives CASSSSRSTYEQYV.

This clonotype was observed many times. The chain joins TRBV7-9 to TRBJ1-1; D possibly corresponds to TRBD1 (5 bases). The CDR3 has 13 amino acids. Per the germline V gene, CDR1 is SEHNR and CDR2 is FQNEAQ (reference sequence). The V gene lost 2 bases and the J gene lost 4 bases, with 8 bases spanning the gap. The CDR3 DNA sequence: TGTGCCAGCAGCTTACCTACAGGCACTGAAGCTTTCTTT. Protein: CASSLPTGTEAFF.

The chain carries TRBV20-1 and TRBJ1-1; D perhaps matches TRBD1 (6 bases). V dropped 6 bases and J dropped 1 base, with 18 bases sitting between them. In germline, CDR1 is DFQATT, CDR2 SNEGSKA (reference sequence). There are 15 residues in the CDR3. The CDR3 is CSAPTNREGNTEAFF. CDR3 bases: TGCAGTGCCCCAACCAACAGGGAAGGGAACACTGAAGCTTTCTTT.

The J gene is TRBJ2-7, the V gene TRBV11-2, with a possible D match to TRBD2 (6 bases). The CDR3 spans 15 residues. Trimming left V 1 base short and J 6 bases short, with 16 bases between. Per the germline V gene, CDR1 is SGHAT and CDR2 is FQNNGV. CDR3 region: CASSLGPAGGAEQYF. The CDR3 coding sequence is TGTGCCAGCAGCTTAGGTCCAGCGGGTGGGGCCGAGCAGTACTTC.

This clonotype was seen a handful of times. The chain uses TRBV27 and TRBJ2-7; 7 nucleotides align to TRBD2. V was clipped by 6 bases and J by 1 base; unmatched bases: 12. The CDR3 contains 16 residues. Germline V lookup: CDR1 MNHEY, CDR2 SMNVEV (reference sequence). CDR3 loop: CASSKVRASGSYEQYF. The CDR3 bases are TGTGCCAGCAGCAAAGTGCGGGCTAGCGGTTCCTACGAGCAGTACTTC.

The J gene is TRBJ1-5, the V gene TRBV10-3; 8 bases fit TRBD1. CDR1 is ENHRY, CDR2 SYGVKD, per germline. The CDR3 is made up of 12 amino acids. V trimming: 8 bases; J trimming: 5 bases; junction bases outside the gene matches: 2. The CDR3 reads CAISTGDQPQHF. CDR3 DNA sequence: TGTGCCATCTCGACAGGGGATCAGCCCCAGCATTTT.

The genes are TRBV3-1 and TRBJ1-1; 9 bases agree with TRBD1. This CDR3 spans 17 amino acids. Germline V gene lookup returns CDR1 LGHDT and CDR2 YNNKEL (reference sequence). Unmatched junction bases numbered 7, after V lost 0 bases and J lost 2 bases. The CDR3 nucleotides read TGTGCCAGCAGCCAAGAAGGGGGGACAGGGAGCAACACTGAAGCTTTCTTT. Its protein is CASSQEGGTGSNTEAFF.

The gene calls are TRBV10-2 and TRBJ1-5; unclear D gene. CDR3 size: 14 residues. V lost 5 bases and J 2 bases, leaving 10 bases between the germline ends. Per the germline V gene, CDR1 is WSHSY and CDR2 is SAAADI. The CDR3 sequence is CASSRNSRNQPQHF. The CDR3 nucleotides read TGCGCCAGCAGTCGGAACAGCCGCAATCAGCCCCAGCATTTT.

This clonotype was seen many times. V and J are TRBV7-6 and TRBJ2-7; no clear D. Germline V lookup: CDR1 SGHVS, CDR2 FNYEAQ. The V end was cut by 1 base, the J end by 6 bases, with 16 bases between. The CDR3 spans 15 residues. As DNA, the CDR3 is TGTGCCAGCAGCTTAGGCCCCGATCCCTCTCTCGAGCAGTACGTC. Residues: CASSLGPDPSLEQYV.

This clonotype was observed a few times. The chain employs TRBV7-9 and TRBJ1-5; D call uncertain. With 1 base removed from V and 0 bases from J, the gap between germline ends came to 19 bases. CDR3 length: 19 residues. CDR1 SEHNR and CDR2 FQNEAQ come from the germline V gene (reference sequence). The DNA of the CDR3 is TGTGCCAGCAGCTTAGTCCTAGCAGGCGGCCCATATAGCAATCAGCCCCAGCATTTT. It encodes CASSLVLAGGPYSNQPQHF.

V is TRBV18 and J is TRBJ1-4; D remains unclear. The CDR3 is 15 residues long. Trimming took off 2 bases at V and 5 bases at J, with 12 bases between the two ends. Germline V lookup: CDR1 KGHSH, CDR2 LQKENI. The CDR3: CASSPGRVVNEKLFF. CDR3 bases: TGTGCCAGCTCACCAGGCCGAGTTGTCAATGAAAAACTGTTTTTT.

This clonotype was seen only a few times. This chain uses TRBV10-3 with TRBJ1-2; a possible D gene is TRBD1 (5 bases). In germline, CDR1 is ENHRY, CDR2 SYGVKD. The CDR3 runs 13 residues. V was pared by 5 bases and J by 1 base, with 8 bases between. CDR3 sequence (DNA): TGTGCCATCAGTCCGGGGGATAACTATGGCTACACCTTC. Protein: CAISPGDNYGYTF.

This clonotype was picked up many times. The chain carries TRBV20-1 and TRBJ1-1; D may be TRBD1 (5 bases). Germline V gives CDR1 DFQATT, CDR2 SNEGSKA (reference sequence). Deletions cut 5 bases from V and 2 bases from J, with 15 bases between. The CDR3 is 14 amino acids. CDR3 in DNA: TGCAGTGCTCCTCGTGGACACACAAACACTGAAGCTTTCTTT. Protein product: CSAPRGHTNTEAFF.

The V call is TRBV30, the J call TRBJ2-2; D may correspond to TRBD1 or TRBD2 (5 bases each). Trimming cost V 4 bases and J 3 bases, with 12 bases left between them. Germline V gene sequence: CDR1 GTSNPN, CDR2 SVGIG (reference sequence). The CDR3 spans 14 residues. The CDR3 is CAWKPGTYTGELFF. The CDR3 region has the DNA TGTGCCTGGAAACCAGGGACCTACACCGGGGAGCTGTTTTTT.

Only a few counts were recorded for this clonotype. CDR3 sequence reads: CSARDDGGNLFF. The CDR3 nucleotides read TGCAGTGCTAGAGATGACGGGGGGAACCTGTTTTTT. The chain carries TRBV20-1 and TRBJ2-2, with 7 nucleotides matching TRBD2. The germline V gene encodes CDR1 DFQATT and CDR2 SNEGSKA (reference sequence). CDR3 length: 12 residues. Trimming at V came to 0 bases and at J to 14 bases, leaving 6 bases not matched to a gene.

The chain links TRBV18 to TRBJ2-1; D gene ambiguous. Deletions cut 1 base from V and 0 bases from J, with 13 bases between. CDR1 KGHSH and CDR2 LQKENI come from the germline V gene. CDR3 length: 17 amino acids. The CDR3 protein is CASSPQRRPSSYNEQFF. The CDR3 region has the DNA TGTGCCAGCTCACCACAGAGGCGACCGAGCTCCTACAATGAGCAGTTCTTC. Full variable domain (remainder filled in from reference TRBV18 and TRBJ2-1): NAGVMQNPRHLVRRRGQEARLRCSPMKGHSHVYWYRQLPEEGLKFMVYLQKENIIDESGMPKERFSAEFPKEGPSILRIQQVVRGDSAAYFCASSPQRRPSSYNEQFFGPGTRLTVL.

The CDR3: CASRYTSETSYEQYF. In nucleotides, the CDR3 is TGCGCCAGCAGATATACTAGCGAAACCTCCTACGAGCAGTACTTC. This rearrangement joins TRBV5-1 to TRBJ2-7, with 7 bases aligning to TRBD2. The V and J ends lost 5 bases and 0 bases, in that order; junction bases with no gene match: 8. CDR1 and CDR2 from the germline V gene are SGHRS and YFSETQ. This CDR3 has 15 residues.

The sample holds many counts of this clonotype. The chain has TRBV3-1 and TRBJ1-3; D uncertain. The CDR3 is 13 amino acids. V lost 6 bases and J lost 2, with 8 bases in between. Per the germline V gene, CDR1 is LGHDT and CDR2 is YNNKEL (reference sequence). The CDR3: CASSRGTGNTIYF. The CDR3 bases are TGTGCCAGCAGTAGAGGGACTGGAAACACCATATATTTT.

Ten or more counts support this clonotype. For the CDR3, the DNA is TGTGCCAGCAGTCCCCAGACAGGCTATGGCTACACCTTC. This sequence encodes CASSPQTGYGYTF. This chain connects TRBV27 to TRBJ1-2; D is possibly TRBD1 (6 bases). CDR1 is MNHEY and CDR2 is SMNVEV in the germline V gene (reference sequence). V gave up 5 bases and J gave up 4 bases, with 11 bases separating them. CDR3 size: 13 residues.